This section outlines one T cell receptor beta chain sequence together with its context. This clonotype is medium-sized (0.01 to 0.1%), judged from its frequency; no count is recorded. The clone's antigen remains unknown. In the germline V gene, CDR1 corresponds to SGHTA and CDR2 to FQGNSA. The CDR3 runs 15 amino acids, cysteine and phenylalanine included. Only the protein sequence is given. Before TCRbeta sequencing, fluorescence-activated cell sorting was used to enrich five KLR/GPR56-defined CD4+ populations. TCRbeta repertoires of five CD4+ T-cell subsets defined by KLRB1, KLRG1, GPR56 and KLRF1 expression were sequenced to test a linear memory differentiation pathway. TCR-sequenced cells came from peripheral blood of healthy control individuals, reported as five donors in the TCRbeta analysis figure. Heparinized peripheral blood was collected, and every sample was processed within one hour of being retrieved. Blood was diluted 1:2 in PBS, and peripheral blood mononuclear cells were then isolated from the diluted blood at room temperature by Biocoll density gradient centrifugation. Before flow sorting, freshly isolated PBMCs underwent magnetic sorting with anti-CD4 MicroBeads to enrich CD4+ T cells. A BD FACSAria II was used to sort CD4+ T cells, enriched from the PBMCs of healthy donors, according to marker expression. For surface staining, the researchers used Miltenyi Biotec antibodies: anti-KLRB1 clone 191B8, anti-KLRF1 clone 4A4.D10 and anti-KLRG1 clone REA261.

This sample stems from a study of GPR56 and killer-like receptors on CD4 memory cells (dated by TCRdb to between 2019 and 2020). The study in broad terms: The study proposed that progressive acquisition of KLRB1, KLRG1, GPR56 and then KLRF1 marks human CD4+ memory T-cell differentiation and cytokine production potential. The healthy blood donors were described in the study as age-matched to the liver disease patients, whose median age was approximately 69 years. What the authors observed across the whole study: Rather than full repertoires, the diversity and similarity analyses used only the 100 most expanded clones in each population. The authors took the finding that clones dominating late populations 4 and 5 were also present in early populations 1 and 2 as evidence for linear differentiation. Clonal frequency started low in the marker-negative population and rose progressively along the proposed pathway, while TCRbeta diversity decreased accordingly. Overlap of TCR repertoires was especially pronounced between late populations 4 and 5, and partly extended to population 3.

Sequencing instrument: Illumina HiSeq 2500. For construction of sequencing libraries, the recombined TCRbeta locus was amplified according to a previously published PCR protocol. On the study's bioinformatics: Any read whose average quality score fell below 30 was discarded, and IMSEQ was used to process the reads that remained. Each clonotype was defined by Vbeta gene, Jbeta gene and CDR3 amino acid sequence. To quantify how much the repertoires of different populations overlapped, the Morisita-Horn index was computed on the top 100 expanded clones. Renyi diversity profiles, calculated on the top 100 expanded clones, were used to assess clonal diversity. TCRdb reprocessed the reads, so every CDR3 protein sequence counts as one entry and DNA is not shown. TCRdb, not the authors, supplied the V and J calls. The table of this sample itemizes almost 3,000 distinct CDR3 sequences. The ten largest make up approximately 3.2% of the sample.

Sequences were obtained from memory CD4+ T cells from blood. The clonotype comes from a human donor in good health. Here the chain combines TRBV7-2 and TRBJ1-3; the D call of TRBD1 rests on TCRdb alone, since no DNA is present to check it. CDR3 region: CASSLAGTPGNTIYF.